The 32 T cell receptor beta chains below were found in one sample sequenced in a study of identical twins. TCRdb re-analysed the 5' RACE reads in MiXCR, keeping a single row per CDR3 protein. The top ten clones hold 0.27% of a sample with around 1.7 million distinct CDR3 sequences, under 35% of them seen once. Material for sequencing was cord blood. The receptors derive from a newborn girl in good health.

Written as DNA, the CDR3 is TGCAGCGTTGATGTCCTCAGGGGCGGGAACACTGAAGCTTTCTTT. This translates into CSVDVLRGGNTEAFF. The chain carries TRBV29-1 and TRBJ1-1; D perhaps matches TRBD1 (6 bases). Germline CDR1 and CDR2: SQVTM and ANQGSEA. The CDR3 runs 15 residues. Trimming cost V 3 bases and J 1 base, with 15 bases left between them.

Ten or more counts support this clonotype. The rearrangement joins TRBV18 to TRBJ1-2, with 8 nucleotides matching TRBD1. This CDR3 comprises 16 residues. The germline gives CDR1 KGHSH, CDR2 LQKENI. V trimming: 3 bases; J trimming: 4 bases; junction bases outside the gene matches: 10. In nucleotides, the CDR3 is TGTGCCAGCTCACCTAGGCTGCAGGGGGCAAGCTATGGCTACACCTTC. It encodes CASSPRLQGASYGYTF. Full variable domain (rest looked up from reference TRBV18 and TRBJ1-2): NAGVMQNPRHLVRRRGQEARLRCSPMKGHSHVYWYRQLPEEGLKFMVYLQKENIIDESGMPKERFSAEFPKEGPSILRIQQVVRGDSAAYFCASSPRLQGASYGYTFGSGTRLTVV.

This clonotype was counted a few times. The chain is built from TRBV10-3 and TRBJ2-7, with D possibly TRBD1 on 7 matching bases. From germline, CDR1 is ENHRY and CDR2 SYGVKD. The CDR3 contains 15 residues. V lost 5 bases, J lost 0 bases, and 14 bases lay in between. The CDR3 nucleotides are TGTGCCATCAGTATCAGGGGGACTCCCTCCTACGAGCAGTACTTC. It is translated as CAISIRGTPSYEQYF.

This clonotype appeared a few times. The chain couples TRBV12-3 or TRBV12-4 to TRBJ2-7; D remains ambiguous. The CDR3 loop spans 16 amino acids. Trimming removed 3 bases from V and 1 base from J, with 16 bases in between. The CDR3 coding sequence is TGTGCCAGCAGTTTTTCTCCCGTCGCGGTTTCCTACGAGCAGTACTTC. Protein product: CASSFSPVAVSYEQYF.

The chain employs TRBV18 and TRBJ2-1, with 7 positions matching TRBD1. This CDR3 is 15 amino acids long. The V gene's germline CDR1 is KGHSH and CDR2 LQKENI. V lost 3 bases and J lost 2; bases outside the gene matches: 4. The CDR3 reads CASSPTGDTYNEQFF. The CDR3 region has the DNA TGTGCCAGCTCACCCACAGGGGACACCTACAATGAGCAGTTCTTC.

The chain combines TRBV4-1 with TRBJ2-7, with 7 bases identical to TRBD1. Per the germline V gene, CDR1 is MGHRA and CDR2 is YSYEKL. J was trimmed by 4 bases and V by 4 bases; bases with no gene match: 10. This CDR3 region has 15 residues. This CDR3 is CASSLRQGSLYEQYF. DNA of the CDR3: TGCGCCAGCAGCCTACGACAGGGATCTCTGTACGAGCAGTACTTC.

This clonotype was counted between two and nine times. CDR3 sequence: CASRIVGQATYEQYF. The CDR3, as DNA: TGTGCCAGCAGGATCGTAGGACAGGCTACCTACGAGCAGTACTTC. The chain combines TRBV5-4 with TRBJ2-7; 7 positions agree with TRBD1. Germline CDR1 is SGHNT and CDR2 is YYREEE (reference sequence). This CDR3 has 15 residues. Trimming at V came to 5 bases and at J to 2 bases, leaving 10 bases not matched to a gene.

This clonotype was picked up one time. DNA for the CDR3: TGCAGTGCTAGAGTCGACAGGGCAAAAGGCAATCAGCCCCAGCATTTT. Its protein is CSARVDRAKGNQPQHF. The chain uses TRBV20-1 and TRBJ1-5; the match to TRBD1 covers 7 bases. This CDR3 comprises 16 residues. V lost 1 base, J lost 2 bases, and 8 bases stayed unmatched. Germline CDR1 reads DFQATT; CDR2 reads SNEGSKA (reference sequence).

The chain carries TRBV20-1 and TRBJ1-5; D not resolved. The CDR3 is 13 residues long. The germline V gene has CDR1 DFQATT and CDR2 SNEGSKA (reference sequence). Trimming removed 6 bases at V and 0 bases at J, with 9 bases between. The CDR3 bases are TGCAGTGCAGAACACAGTAGCAATCAGCCCCAGCATTTT. Its translation is CSAEHSSNQPQHF.

This clonotype was detected only a few times. The rearrangement uses TRBV2 and TRBJ2-7, with unresolved D. The CDR3 loop spans 13 amino acids. The V end lost 4 bases, the J end lost 2 bases, and 9 bases lay between the germline ends. Looked up from germline, CDR1 is SNHLY and CDR2 is FYNNEI. The CDR3, as DNA: TGTGCCAGCAGTGCCCCCTTAACCTACGAGCAGTACTTC. Amino acids: CASSAPLTYEQYF.

This sequence joins TRBV28 and TRBJ2-6; 8 bases align to TRBD1. CDR3 length: 19 residues. J was trimmed by 6 bases and V by 5 bases; bases with no gene match: 18. Germline V gene lookup returns CDR1 MDHEN and CDR2 SYDVKM. CDR3 in amino acids: CASSLGTGPPFLVANVLTF. CDR3 sequence (DNA): TGTGCCAGCAGTCTAGGGACAGGTCCGCCCTTTTTAGTGGCCAACGTCCTGACTTTC.

This clonotype has just a few counts. The rearrangement joins TRBV27 to TRBJ1-5; D is undetermined. This CDR3 comprises 14 residues. V dropped 5 bases and J dropped 3 bases, with 11 bases sitting between them. CDR1 is MNHEY and CDR2 is SMNVEV in the germline V gene (reference sequence). Here the CDR3 DNA reads TGTGCCAGCAGTCGGATCGGTTTCAATCAGCCCCAGCATTTT. Amino acid sequence: CASSRIGFNQPQHF.

In this sample, this clonotype turned up a few times. The chain couples TRBV12-3 or TRBV12-4 to TRBJ2-7; weak D call: TRBD2 (6 bases). V was cut by 6 bases and J by 7 bases, with 19 bases left in between. The CDR3 spans 14 residues. Here the CDR3 DNA reads TGTGCCAGCAGACGCGGGGTAGCCCCCGAGGAGCAGTACTTC. As protein: CASRRGVAPEEQYF.

This clonotype was detected a few times. The chain combines TRBV20-1 with TRBJ1-6; D gene unclear. This CDR3 spans 15 amino acids. Germline V gene sequence: CDR1 DFQATT, CDR2 SNEGSKA (reference sequence). Trimming removed 3 bases at V and 5 bases at J, with 14 bases between. CDR3 nucleotides: TGCAGTGCTAGTATTGGACCACGCGATAATTCACCCCTCCACTTT. Translation: CSASIGPRDNSPLHF.

This clonotype has only a few counts. The chain uses TRBV5-1 and TRBJ2-3; a possible D gene is TRBD2 (6 bases). The V gene's germline CDR1 is SGHRS and CDR2 YFSETQ. Trimming shortened V by 0 bases and J by 2 bases, and 10 bases separated the two germline ends. The CDR3 runs to 15 residues. The CDR3 DNA follows: TGCGCCAGCAGCTTGGCCGCGGGGCTCACAGATACGCAGTATTTT. Residues: CASSLAAGLTDTQYF.

This clonotype has a count of ten or more. This chain links TRBV2 with TRBJ2-7; maybe TRBD1 (6 bases). CDR3 length: 14 amino acids. CDR1 is SNHLY, CDR2 FYNNEI, per germline. The germline V and J ends were trimmed by 6 bases and 3 bases, with 15 bases remaining between them. CDR3 sequence reads: CASRDSSPVYEQYF. The DNA of the CDR3 is TGTGCCAGCAGGGACAGCTCCCCTGTCTACGAGCAGTACTTC.

The chain has TRBV20-1 and TRBJ2-1; TRBD1 agrees at 8 bases. The CDR3 consists of 14 residues. V lost 0 bases and J lost 9; bases outside the gene matches: 7. Per the germline V gene, CDR1 is DFQATT and CDR2 is SNEGSKA (reference sequence). The CDR3: CSARDSAGGIEQFF. In DNA, the CDR3 is TGCAGTGCTAGAGATAGCGCAGGGGGCATTGAGCAGTTCTTC.

The chain has TRBV7-9 and TRBJ2-5, with a weak D call TRBD2 (6 bases). This CDR3 comprises 14 residues. Germline loops: CDR1 SEHNR, CDR2 FQNEAQ (reference sequence). V lost 5 bases and J lost 1, with 11 bases in between. In DNA, the CDR3 is TGTGCCAGCAGCCCACCTAGCGTCCAAGAGACCCAGTACTTC. This sequence encodes CASSPPSVQETQYF. The full variable domain, in which reference TRBV7-9 and TRBJ2-5 provide the parts outside the CDR3, is DTGVSQNPRHKITKRGQNVTFRCDPISEHNRLYWYRQTLGQGPEFLTYFQNEAQLEKSRLLSDRFSAERPKGSFSTLEIQRTEQGDSAMYLCASSPPSVQETQYFGPGTRLLVL.

The genes are TRBV2 and TRBJ2-5; 8 nucleotides line up with TRBD2. V trimming: 4 bases; J trimming: 1 base; junction bases outside the gene matches: 8. There are 16 residues in the CDR3. CDR1 is SNHLY and CDR2 is FYNNEI in the germline V gene. CDR3 sequence (DNA): TGTGCCAGCAGTGTGGGACTAGGAGGAGGCCAAGAGACCCAGTACTTC. This codes for CASSVGLGGGQETQYF.

The sample holds many counts of this clonotype. The rearrangement links TRBV12-3 or TRBV12-4 to TRBJ2-5, with TRBD2 matching over 7 bases. Losses at the gene ends were 8 bases for V and 2 bases for J; bases not matched to a gene: 5. The CDR3 length is 13 residues. CDR3 residues: CASSAGVQETQYF. The CDR3 coding sequence is TGTGCCAGCTCGGCGGGGGTACAAGAGACCCAGTACTTC.

There are a few counts of this clonotype. The chain combines TRBV3-1 with TRBJ2-3; no definite D call. The CDR3 consists of 13 residues. V was trimmed by 0 bases and J by 4 bases, leaving 5 bases between them. Germline CDR1 reads LGHDT; CDR2 reads YNNKEL (reference sequence). This CDR3 reads CASSQDHSDTQYF. The CDR3, as DNA: TGTGCCAGCAGCCAAGATCACTCAGATACGCAGTATTTT.

The chain joins TRBV30 to TRBJ2-7; 8 bases are shared with TRBD1. With V trimmed by 2 bases and J by 1 base, 1 base remained unmatched. Looked up from germline, CDR1 is GTSNPN and CDR2 is SVGIG (reference sequence). CDR3 length equals 13 residues. The CDR3 protein is CAWSRDRSYEQYF. CDR3 sequence (DNA): TGTGCCTGGAGTCGGGACAGGTCCTACGAGCAGTACTTC.

This clonotype was counted a few times. The V gene is TRBV16, the J gene TRBJ2-4; 7 positions agree with TRBD1. V was pared by 4 bases and J by 0 bases, with 9 bases of the junction left unmatched. Germline V lookup: CDR1 KGHSY, CDR2 FQNENV. The CDR3 runs to 17 residues. DNA for the CDR3: TGTGCCAGCAGCCCGGGACAGCTTATGCTAGCCAAAAACATTCAGTACTTC. This codes for CASSPGQLMLAKNIQYF.

The sample holds one count of this clonotype. This chain connects TRBV28 to TRBJ2-1; 10 bases are shared with TRBD2. V trimming: 5 bases; J trimming: 4 bases; junction bases outside the gene matches: 8. The CDR3 is made up of 16 amino acids. Germline values: CDR1 MDHEN, CDR2 SYDVKM. CDR3 sequence: CASSPGGLAKYNEQFF. The CDR3 region has the DNA TGTGCCAGCAGTCCCGGGGGACTAGCGAAGTACAATGAGCAGTTCTTC.

Worth noting for this clonotype: The junction departs from germline at one end; a sequencing error may be responsible. The chain employs TRBV20-1 and TRBJ2-7, with 14 bases matching TRBD2. Germline CDR1 and CDR2: DFQATT and SNEGSKA (reference sequence). The CDR3 runs to 14 residues. CDR3 in amino acids: CGARLAGGPNEQYF. The CDR3 nucleotides read TGCGGTGCCCGACTAGCGGGAGGGCCCAATGAGCAGTACTTC.

This chain uses TRBV29-1 with TRBJ1-1; a possible D gene is TRBD1 (5 bases). CDR1 is SQVTM, CDR2 ANQGSEA, per germline. V dropped 5 bases and J dropped 11 bases, with 18 bases sitting between them. The CDR3 is 12 amino acids. CDR3 residues: CSVFRRGEGAFF. CDR3 bases: TGCAGCGTTTTTCGGCGGGGCGAAGGGGCTTTCTTT.

This clonotype has just a few counts. This chain uses TRBV11-2 with TRBJ1-4; 7 nucleotides line up with TRBD1. This CDR3 spans 16 amino acids. V lost 4 bases, J lost 4 bases, and 9 bases stayed unmatched. Germline values: CDR1 SGHAT, CDR2 FQNNGV. The DNA for the CDR3 is TGTGCCAGCAGCTACCGACAGGGCCTACTTAATGAAAAACTGTTTTTT. Protein sequence: CASSYRQGLLNEKLFF.

The genes are TRBV7-9 and TRBJ1-1, with D perhaps matching TRBD1 (5 bases). Germline V gene lookup returns CDR1 SEHNR and CDR2 FQNEAQ (reference sequence). There are 16 residues in the CDR3. The ends were cut back, 1 base at V and 4 bases at J, with 16 bases in the middle. The CDR3 sequence is CASSLEGAGWGTEAFF. In nucleotides, the CDR3 is TGTGCCAGCAGCTTAGAAGGGGCAGGATGGGGCACTGAAGCTTTCTTT.

This chain connects TRBV29-1 to TRBJ1-6, with TRBD1 as a possible D gene (6 bases). V lost 4 bases and J 7 bases, leaving 11 bases between the germline ends. Germline loops: CDR1 SQVTM, CDR2 ANQGSEA. The CDR3 covers 13 residues. The CDR3, as DNA: TGCAGCGTTGGAGAGGGGGGGAATTCACCCCTCCACTTT. Protein product: CSVGEGGNSPLHF.

CDR3 nucleotide sequence: TGTGCCAGCAGGAGGGGGATTCGGGAGAACTATGGCTACACCTTC. Translating gives CASRRGIRENYGYTF. The rearrangement joins TRBV27 to TRBJ1-2, with a tentative D call TRBD1 (6 bases). Germline V gives CDR1 MNHEY, CDR2 SMNVEV (reference sequence). V dropped 6 bases and J dropped 2 bases, with 16 bases sitting between them. There are 15 residues in the CDR3.

This clonotype was observed a handful of times. The rearrangement links TRBV20-1 to TRBJ2-3; 7 bases are shared with TRBD2. Germline V lookup: CDR1 DFQATT, CDR2 SNEGSKA (reference sequence). The CDR3 is 14 amino acids. The V and J ends lost 4 bases and 0 bases, in that order; junction bases with no gene match: 4. CDR3 sequence reads: CSANGGVSTDTQYF. The CDR3 DNA sequence: TGCAGTGCTAATGGGGGGGTTAGCACAGATACGCAGTATTTT.

CDR3 sequence reads: CASSSSVRVTYEQYF. CDR3 bases: TGTGCCAGCAGTTCCAGTGTCAGGGTGACCTACGAGCAGTACTTC. The chain is built from TRBV12-3 or TRBV12-4 and TRBJ2-7; a weak D match, TRBD1 (5 bases). The V end was cut by 4 bases, the J end by 2 bases, with 15 bases between. This CDR3 has 15 residues.